The 19 T cell receptor beta chains listed next were all sequenced from one sample in a study of cytomegalovirus exposure and HLA in healthy donors. The PCR contained 60 Vbeta and 13 Jbeta primers. This table comes from immunoSEQ multiplex PCR, and its TCRdb copy is limited to in-frame clones, with some not included. Recorded for this sample: tens of thousands of clones. Sequenced input: PBMCs. Receptors originate from a male donor in good health and CMV-seronegative.

V and J are TRBV27 and TRBJ1-2; 11 nucleotides align to TRBD1. V lost 5 bases, J lost 7 bases, and 6 bases stayed unmatched. Germline CDR1 MNHEY, CDR2 SMNVEV (reference sequence). This CDR3 has 14 residues. CDR3 loop: CASSPTGTGGGYTF. Written as DNA, the CDR3 is TGTGCCAGCAGTCCAACCGGGACAGGGGGTGGCTACACCTTC.

V usage is TRBV6-5 and J usage is TRBJ1-2, with TRBD1 identical over 9 bases. Germline CDR1 and CDR2: MNHEY and SVGAGI. After removal of 6 bases from V and 4 bases from J, the junction contained 6 bases not matched to a gene. The CDR3 covers 14 residues. The CDR3 sequence is CASSRQGGFYGYTF. The CDR3 DNA is TGTGCCAGCAGCCGACAGGGGGGATTCTATGGCTACACCTTC.

J is TRBJ2-1 and V is TRBV7-9; D might be TRBD1 (7 bases). The CDR3 loop spans 15 amino acids. Trimming removed 5 bases at V and 4 bases at J, with 15 bases between. Germline V gene sequence: CDR1 SEHNR, CDR2 FQNEAQ (reference sequence). CDR3 in DNA: TGTGCCAGCAGCCGAGGGGGCGGGAAGTACAATGAGCAGTTCTTC. This translates into CASSRGGGKYNEQFF.

The chain combines TRBV5-1 with TRBJ2-5; TRBD1 is a possible D gene (6 bases). V was pared by 3 bases and J by 2 bases, with 11 bases between. The CDR3 loop spans 14 amino acids. CDR1 and CDR2 from the germline V gene are SGHRS and YFSETQ. The CDR3 DNA reads TGCGCCAGCAGCTACCAGGGGCCACAAGAGACCCAGTACTTC. Translated: CASSYQGPQETQYF.

The chain combines TRBV4-2 with TRBJ1-5; no reliable D call. V was trimmed by 0 bases and J by 7 bases, leaving 13 bases between them. Germline CDR1 reads LGHNA; CDR2 reads YNFKEQ. This CDR3 spans 15 amino acids. The DNA of the CDR3 is TGTGCCAGCAGCCAAGATGCTACCGCGTGGCAGCCCCAGCATTTT. It is translated as CASSQDATAWQPQHF.

The rearrangement links TRBV4-1 to TRBJ1-6, with D unclear. The CDR3 runs to 12 residues. CDR1 MGHRA and CDR2 YSYEKL come from the germline V gene. V was pared by 1 base and J by 13 bases, with 8 bases between. CDR3 coding DNA: TGCGCCAGCAGCCAAGGGCTGTTCCCCCTCCACTTT. Translating it yields CASSQGLFPLHF.

The chain combines TRBV5-4 with TRBJ1-1; 10 nucleotides match TRBD1. Trimming at V came to 4 bases and at J to 6 bases, leaving 6 bases not matched to a gene. Germline V gene lookup returns CDR1 SGHNT and CDR2 YYREEE (reference sequence). CDR3 length equals 14 residues. The CDR3: CASSPGTGEPEAFF. As DNA, the CDR3 is TGTGCCAGCAGCCCCGGGACAGGGGAACCTGAAGCTTTCTTT.

The chain combines TRBV9 with TRBJ1-1, with unresolved D. The CDR3 runs 12 residues. Looked up from germline, CDR1 is SGDLS and CDR2 is YYNGEE. The V and J ends lost 4 bases and 8 bases respectively, with 12 bases between them. CDR3 DNA: TGTGCCAGCAGCCCTTTGGGCGGGGAAGCTTTCTTT. The encoded protein is CASSPLGGEAFF. Drawing the rest from reference TRBV9 and TRBJ1-1, the complete variable domain is DSGVTQTPKHLITATGQRVTLRCSPRSGDLSVYWYQQSLDQGLQFLIQYYNGEERAKGNILERFSAQQFPDLHSELNLSSLELGDSALYFCASSPLGGEAFFGQGTRLTVV.

The gene calls are TRBV5-1 and TRBJ1-2; TRBD1 matches 7 bases. With 0 bases clipped from V and 12 bases from J, the junction kept 8 bases outside the gene matches. This CDR3 has 13 residues. Germline V gene data show CDR1 as SGHRS and CDR2 as YFSETQ. The CDR3 is CASSLEGANLNTF. In nucleotides, the CDR3 is TGCGCCAGCAGCTTGGAGGGGGCCAATTTGAACACCTTC.

This chain uses TRBV19 with TRBJ1-1; D is unresolved. Germline CDR1 is LNHDA and CDR2 is SQIVND (reference sequence). The CDR3 totals 13 residues. V lost 1 base, J lost 4 bases, and 7 bases lay in between. The CDR3 region is CASSIVLATEAFF. CDR3 coding DNA: TGTGCCAGTAGTATAGTCCTGGCCACTGAAGCTTTCTTT.

The V and J genes are TRBV29-1 and TRBJ1-1; 8 nucleotides line up with TRBD1. This CDR3 has 13 amino acids. The germline CDR1 and CDR2 sequences are SQVTM and ANQGSEA. The ends lost 4 bases at V and 4 bases at J; junction bases unmatched: 5. The CDR3 spells CSVARTGGTEAFF. The DNA of the CDR3 is TGCAGCGTTGCAAGAACAGGGGGCACTGAAGCTTTCTTT.

V usage is TRBV19 and J usage is TRBJ2-5; a possible D gene is TRBD2 (5 bases). Germline V gene sequence: CDR1 LNHDA, CDR2 SQIVND (reference sequence). Trimming removed 5 bases at V and 2 bases at J, with 12 bases between. This CDR3 contains 14 residues. In DNA, the CDR3 is TGTGCCAGTAGTGACCGGGGTTCTCAAGAGACCCAGTACTTC. Translation: CASSDRGSQETQYF.

The chain couples TRBV6-5 to TRBJ1-6; 7 bases map to TRBD1. With 6 bases clipped from V and 8 bases from J, the junction kept 7 bases outside the gene matches. This CDR3 contains 14 residues. The germline gives CDR1 MNHEY, CDR2 SVGAGI. CDR3 region: CASRHDRVDSPLHF. The CDR3 region has the DNA TGTGCCAGCAGACATGACAGGGTTGATTCACCCCTCCACTTT.

The rearrangement uses TRBV2 and TRBJ2-3; D possibly corresponds to TRBD1 (6 bases). This CDR3 is 14 amino acids long. Trimming took 6 bases from V and 2 from J, leaving 12 bases between them. CDR1 is SNHLY and CDR2 is FYNNEI in the germline V gene. CDR3 DNA sequence: TGTGCCAGCAGGTGGGACATAAACACAGATACGCAGTATTTT. Amino acids: CASRWDINTDTQYF.

The chain is built from TRBV5-1 and TRBJ2-3; no reliable D call. The V end lost 1 base, the J end lost 1 base, and 7 bases lay between the germline ends. Germline CDR1 SGHRS, CDR2 YFSETQ. The CDR3 totals 14 residues. The CDR3 protein is CASSLYGGTDTQYF. CDR3 DNA: TGCGCCAGCAGCTTGTATGGAGGCACAGATACGCAGTATTTT.

The chain employs TRBV7-9 and TRBJ1-5, with 9 bases that match TRBD1. V shed 5 bases and J 7 bases; nucleotides not matched to a gene: 9. The CDR3 loop spans 15 amino acids. Germline-derived CDR1 and CDR2 are SEHNR and FQNEAQ (reference sequence). DNA of the CDR3: TGTGCCAGCAGCGCAACGGACAGGGGTCCCCAGCCCCAGCATTTT. Translating it yields CASSATDRGPQPQHF.

The rearrangement links TRBV18 to TRBJ1-4, with D unresolved. Germline CDR1 is KGHSH and CDR2 is LQKENI. V was pared by 1 base and J by 8 bases, with 8 bases between. The CDR3 sequence is 13 residues long. The CDR3 bases are TGTGCCAGCTCACCACGGAGCGGGGAAAAACTGTTTTTT. As protein: CASSPRSGEKLFF.

V and J are TRBV30 and TRBJ2-3; D call uncertain. This CDR3 comprises 15 residues. V shed 0 bases and J shed 5 bases, with 15 bases lying between them. Germline assignment: CDR1 GTSNPN and CDR2 SVGIG (reference sequence). This CDR3 is CAWSVSSSGKDTQYF. The DNA for the CDR3 is TGTGCCTGGAGTGTAAGTTCTTCAGGAAAAGATACGCAGTATTTT.

This chain joins TRBV29-1 and TRBJ1-4, with D maybe TRBD1 (5 bases). Germline CDR1 and CDR2: SQVTM and ANQGSEA. The CDR3 sequence is 15 residues long. Trimming shortened V by 7 bases and J by 0 bases, and 15 bases separated the two germline ends. CDR3 DNA sequence: TGCAGCGCCATCGGGGGGGAATCAACTAATGAAAAACTGTTTTTT. This sequence encodes CSAIGGESTNEKLFF.